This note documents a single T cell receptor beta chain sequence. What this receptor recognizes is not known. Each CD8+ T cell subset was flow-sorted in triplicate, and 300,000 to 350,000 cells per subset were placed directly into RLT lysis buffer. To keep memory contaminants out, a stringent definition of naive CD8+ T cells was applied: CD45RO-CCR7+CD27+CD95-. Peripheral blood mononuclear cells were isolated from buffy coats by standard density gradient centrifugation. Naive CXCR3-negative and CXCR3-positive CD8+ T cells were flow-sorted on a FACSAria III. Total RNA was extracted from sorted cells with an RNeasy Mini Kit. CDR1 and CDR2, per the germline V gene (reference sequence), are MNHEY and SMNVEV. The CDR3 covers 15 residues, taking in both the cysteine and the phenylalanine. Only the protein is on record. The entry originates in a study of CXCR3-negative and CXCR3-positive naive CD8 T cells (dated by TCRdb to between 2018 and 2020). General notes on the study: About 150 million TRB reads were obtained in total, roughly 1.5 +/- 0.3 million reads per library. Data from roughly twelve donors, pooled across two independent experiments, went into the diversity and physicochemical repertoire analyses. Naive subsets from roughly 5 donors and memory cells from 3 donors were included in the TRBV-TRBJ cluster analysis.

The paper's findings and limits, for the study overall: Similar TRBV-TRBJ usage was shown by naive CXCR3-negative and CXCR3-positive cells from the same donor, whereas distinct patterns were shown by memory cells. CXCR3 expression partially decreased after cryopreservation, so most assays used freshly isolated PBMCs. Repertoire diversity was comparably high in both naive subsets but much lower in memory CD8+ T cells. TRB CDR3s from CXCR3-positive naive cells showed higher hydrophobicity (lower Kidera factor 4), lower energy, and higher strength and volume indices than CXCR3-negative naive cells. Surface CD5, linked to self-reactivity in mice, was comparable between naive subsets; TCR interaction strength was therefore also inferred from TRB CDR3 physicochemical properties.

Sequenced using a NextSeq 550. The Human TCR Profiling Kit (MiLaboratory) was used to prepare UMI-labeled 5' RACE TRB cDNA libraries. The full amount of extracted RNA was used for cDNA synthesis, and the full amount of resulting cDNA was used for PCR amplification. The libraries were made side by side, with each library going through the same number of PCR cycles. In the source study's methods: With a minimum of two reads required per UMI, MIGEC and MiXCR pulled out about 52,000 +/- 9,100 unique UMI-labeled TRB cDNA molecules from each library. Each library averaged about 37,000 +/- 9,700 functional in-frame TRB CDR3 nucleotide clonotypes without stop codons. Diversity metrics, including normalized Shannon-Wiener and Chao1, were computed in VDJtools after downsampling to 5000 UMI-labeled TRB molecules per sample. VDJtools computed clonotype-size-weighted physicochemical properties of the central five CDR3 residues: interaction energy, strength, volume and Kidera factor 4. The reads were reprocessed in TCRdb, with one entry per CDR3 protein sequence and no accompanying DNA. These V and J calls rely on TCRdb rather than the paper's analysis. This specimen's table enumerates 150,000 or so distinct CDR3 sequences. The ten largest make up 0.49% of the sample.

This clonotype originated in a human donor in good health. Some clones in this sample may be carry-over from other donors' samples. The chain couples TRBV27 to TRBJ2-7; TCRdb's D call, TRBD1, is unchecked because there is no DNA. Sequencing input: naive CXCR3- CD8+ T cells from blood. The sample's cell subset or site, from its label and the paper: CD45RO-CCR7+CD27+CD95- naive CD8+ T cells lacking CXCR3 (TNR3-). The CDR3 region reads CASSEGTGLTYEQYF.